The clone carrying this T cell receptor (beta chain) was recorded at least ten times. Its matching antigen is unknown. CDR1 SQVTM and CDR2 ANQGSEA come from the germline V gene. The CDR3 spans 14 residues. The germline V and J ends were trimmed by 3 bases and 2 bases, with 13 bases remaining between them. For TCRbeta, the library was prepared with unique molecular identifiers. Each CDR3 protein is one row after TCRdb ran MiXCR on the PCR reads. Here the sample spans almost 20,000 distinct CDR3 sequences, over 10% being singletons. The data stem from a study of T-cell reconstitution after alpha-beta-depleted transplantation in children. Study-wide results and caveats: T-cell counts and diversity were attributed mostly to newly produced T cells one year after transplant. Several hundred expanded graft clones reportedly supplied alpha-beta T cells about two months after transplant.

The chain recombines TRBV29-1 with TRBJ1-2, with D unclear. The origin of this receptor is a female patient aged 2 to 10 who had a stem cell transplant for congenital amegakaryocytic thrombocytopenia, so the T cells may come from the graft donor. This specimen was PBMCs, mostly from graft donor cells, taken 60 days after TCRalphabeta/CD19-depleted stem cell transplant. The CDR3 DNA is TGCAGCGTTGACTGGATTGGGCGGAACTATGGCTACACCTTC. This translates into CSVDWIGRNYGYTF.